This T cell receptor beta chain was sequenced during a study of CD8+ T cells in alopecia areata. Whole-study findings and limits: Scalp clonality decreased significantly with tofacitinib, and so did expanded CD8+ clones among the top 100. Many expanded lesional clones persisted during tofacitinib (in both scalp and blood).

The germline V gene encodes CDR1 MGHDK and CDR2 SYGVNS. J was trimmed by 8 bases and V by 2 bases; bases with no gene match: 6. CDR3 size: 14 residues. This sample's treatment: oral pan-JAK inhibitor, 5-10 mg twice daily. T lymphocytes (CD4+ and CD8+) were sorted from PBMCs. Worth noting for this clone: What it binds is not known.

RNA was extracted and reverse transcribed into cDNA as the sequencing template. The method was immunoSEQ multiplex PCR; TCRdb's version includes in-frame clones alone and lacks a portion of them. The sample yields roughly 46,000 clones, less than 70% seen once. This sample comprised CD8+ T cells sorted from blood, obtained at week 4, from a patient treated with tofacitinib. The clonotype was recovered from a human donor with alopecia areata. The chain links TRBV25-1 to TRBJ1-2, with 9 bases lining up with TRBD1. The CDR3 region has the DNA TGTGCCAGCAGTGAACTCCGGGACAGGGAAGGCTACACCTTC. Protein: CASSELRDREGYTF.